This T cell receptor (beta chain) emerged from a study of CD8+ T cells in alopecia areata. General observations from the study: Treatment with tofacitinib significantly lowered scalp clonality and reduced expanded CD8+ clones among the top 100. Sequences from scalp samples also cover resident alphabeta T cells of normal skin.

As to treatment: oral pan-JAK inhibitor, 5-10 mg twice daily. CD4+ and CD8+ T cells were sorted from PBMCs stained for CD3, CD4 and CD8. The CDR3 spans 15 residues. V shed 6 bases, J shed 5 bases, and the junction held 9 bases outside the gene matches. Germline V gene sequence: CDR1 LGHNA, CDR2 YNFKEQ. Extraction of RNA preceded its reverse transcription into cDNA, which served as the sequencing template. Assay: immunoSEQ multiplex PCR; the TCRdb copy retains only in-frame clones and omits some. The sample includes 90,000 to 100,000 clones, 50% to 75% of them seen just once. To note about this clone: As yet, its antigen is unknown.

The chain joins TRBV4-2 to TRBJ2-1; 8 bases are a match to TRBD1. The sequences come from CD8+ T cells sorted from blood, collected at week 4, from a patient treated with tofacitinib. The source of this sequence is a human donor with alopecia areata. The CDR3 reads CASRETDRANNEQFF. For the CDR3, the DNA is TGTGCCAGCAGGGAAACGGACAGGGCGAACAATGAGCAGTTCTTC.